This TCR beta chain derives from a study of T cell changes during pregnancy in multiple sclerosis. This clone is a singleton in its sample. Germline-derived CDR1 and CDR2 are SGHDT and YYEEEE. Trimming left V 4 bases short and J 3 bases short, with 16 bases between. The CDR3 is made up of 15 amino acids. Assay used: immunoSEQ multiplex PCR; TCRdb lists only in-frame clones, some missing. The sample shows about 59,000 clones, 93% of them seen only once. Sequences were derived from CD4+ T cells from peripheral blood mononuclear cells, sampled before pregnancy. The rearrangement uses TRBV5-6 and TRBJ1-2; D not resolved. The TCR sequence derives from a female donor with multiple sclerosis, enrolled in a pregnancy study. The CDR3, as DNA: TGTGCCAGCAGCCAAGTGGCAGTTTCTTACTATGGCTACACCTTC. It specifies CASSQVAVSYYGYTF.